Shown below are 29 T cell receptor beta chains from a single sample sequenced in a study of T cells in Graves' hyperthyroidism and ophthalmopathy. Researchers amplified the TCR beta CDR3 regions from RNA transcripts. TCR CDR3 regions were first amplified by RT-PCR with HTBI primers. TCRdb analysed the multiplex PCR reads with MiXCR anew, one entry per CDR3 protein. The sample yields 20,000 or so distinct CDR3 sequences, roughly 49% seen once. Sequencing was performed on blood. These receptors were collected from a middle-aged woman with Graves' hyperthyroidism that later progressed to Graves' ophthalmopathy.

The chain combines TRBV9 with TRBJ2-7; D is possibly TRBD2 (6 bases). In germline, CDR1 is SGDLS, CDR2 YYNGEE. This CDR3 spans 13 amino acids. Trimming cost V 5 bases and J 4 bases, with 13 bases left between them. The CDR3: CASSLTRTYEQYF. DNA of the CDR3: TGTGCCAGCAGTTTGACTAGAACTTACGAGCAGTACTTC.

The rearrangement joins TRBV7-9 to TRBJ2-1; the match to TRBD2 covers 16 bases. After removal of 5 bases from V and 8 bases from J, the junction contained 6 bases not matched to a gene. Germline CDR1 reads SEHNR; CDR2 reads FQNEAQ (reference sequence). The CDR3 runs 16 residues. This CDR3 reads CASSPGTSGRGDEQFF. In DNA form, the CDR3 reads TGTGCCAGCAGCCCCGGGACTAGCGGGAGGGGTGATGAGCAGTTCTTC.

In this sample, this clonotype turned up a few times. The V call is TRBV24-1, the J call TRBJ2-2, with a possible D match to TRBD1 (5 bases). Germline values: CDR1 KGHDR, CDR2 SFDVKD. V lost 3 bases and J lost 7, with 14 bases in between. The CDR3 sequence is 15 residues long. This chain's CDR3 is CATSDPTGWGGELFF. CDR3 bases: TGTGCCACCAGTGATCCTACAGGTTGGGGCGGGGAGCTGTTTTTT.

The J gene is TRBJ1-1, the V gene TRBV2; D unresolved. Germline lookup yields CDR1 SNHLY and CDR2 FYNNEI. There are 15 residues in the CDR3. Deletions cut 3 bases from V and 0 bases from J, with 11 bases between. The CDR3 region has the DNA TGTGCCAGCAGTGATCGGTCAGGTTTGAACACTGAAGCTTTCTTT. Translation: CASSDRSGLNTEAFF.

The CDR3 DNA is TGTGCCAGCTACAGGGTAAACTATGGCTACACCTTC. It specifies CASYRVNYGYTF. The J gene is TRBJ1-2, the V gene TRBV2; D is perhaps TRBD1 (6 bases). CDR1 SNHLY and CDR2 FYNNEI come from the germline V gene. V lost 8 bases to trimming and J lost 2 bases, with 9 bases between them. The CDR3 has 12 residues.

This clonotype was seen many times. This chain joins TRBV11-1 and TRBJ2-7; D is possibly TRBD1 or TRBD2 (5 bases each). The CDR3 totals 18 residues. CDR1 is SGHAT, CDR2 FQDESV, per germline (reference sequence). V was shortened by 2 bases and J by 4 bases, with 24 bases between the two germline ends. DNA for the CDR3: TGTGCCAGCAGCTTAAGTGGGACCGGGATTAGAGAGCATTACGAGCAGTACTTC. Its protein is CASSLSGTGIREHYEQYF.

This chain uses TRBV9 with TRBJ2-3; no definite D call. CDR1 and CDR2 from the germline V gene are SGDLS and YYNGEE. V lost 2 bases to trimming and J lost 3 bases, with 10 bases between them. CDR3 length: 14 amino acids. Here the CDR3 DNA reads TGTGCCAGCAGCGTGAGGCCCCTTACAGATACGCAGTATTTT. Amino acid sequence: CASSVRPLTDTQYF.

As for this clonotype: This CDR3 is missing its conserved last phenylalanine or tryptophan, likely due to a read error. V gene TRBV5-4 combines with J gene TRBJ2-3, with TRBD1 identical over 8 bases. Per the germline V gene, CDR1 is SGHNT and CDR2 is YYREEE (reference sequence). The length of the CDR3 is 15 residues. CDR3 sequence (DNA): TGTGCCGGCAGCTCCGGGACAGGCCCCACAGATACGCAGTATTCT. Translation: CAGSSGTGPTDTQYS.

The chain employs TRBV10-3 and TRBJ2-2, with D possibly TRBD1 on 5 matching bases. CDR1 is ENHRY, CDR2 SYGVKD, per germline. V lost 8 bases to trimming and J lost 5 bases, with 9 bases between them. The CDR3 covers 12 residues. CDR3: CAIGSGTGELFF. DNA for the CDR3: TGTGCCATCGGGTCAGGGACCGGGGAGCTGTTTTTT.

The chain employs TRBV10-2 and TRBJ2-1; D is unresolved. The CDR3 length is 16 residues. The germline V and J ends were trimmed by 1 base and 2 bases, with 12 bases remaining between them. Germline lookup yields CDR1 WSHSY and CDR2 SAAADI. The DNA of the CDR3 is TGCGCCAGCAGTGAGTGGGCCAGGAGAACCTACAATGAGCAGTTCTTC. Translated, it gives CASSEWARRTYNEQFF.

V and J are TRBV2 and TRBJ2-3; D is perhaps TRBD1 (5 bases). V was trimmed by 6 bases and J by 7 bases, leaving 14 bases between them. The CDR3 covers 13 residues. CDR1 and CDR2 (germline): SNHLY, FYNNEI. The CDR3 here is CASRSLTVNTQYF. The CDR3 coding sequence is TGTGCCAGCAGATCCCTGACAGTGAATACGCAGTATTTT.

V and J are TRBV29-1 and TRBJ2-1, with D unclear. V was shortened by 2 bases and J by 0 bases, with 8 bases between the two germline ends. This CDR3 contains 14 residues. The germline CDR1 and CDR2 sequences are SQVTM and ANQGSEA. In DNA, the CDR3 is TGCAGCGTTGAATTATCAAGCTCCTACAATGAGCAGTTCTTC. Translated, it gives CSVELSSSYNEQFF.

On this clonotype itself: One end of the junction fails to match germline, which may point to a read error. This chain links TRBV10-1 with TRBJ2-7; D gene unclear. Germline V gives CDR1 WNHNN, CDR2 SYGVQD (reference sequence). CDR3 size: 13 residues. CDR3: CAISVAHGYQQYF. The CDR3 bases are TGCGCCATCAGTGTTGCCCATGGGTACCAGCAGTACTTC.

Many counts were recorded for this clonotype. This chain links TRBV6-5 with TRBJ2-7; D may be TRBD1 or TRBD2 (5 bases each). V shed 3 bases and J shed 6 bases, with 24 bases lying between them. The CDR3 has 17 amino acids. Germline V gives CDR1 MNHEY, CDR2 SVGAGI. The CDR3 DNA is TGTGCCAGCAGTTATGACAGACCAGTTTCAGCTAGCTCCGAGCAGTACTTC. Amino acid sequence: CASSYDRPVSASSEQYF.

This clonotype was seen at least ten times. The J gene is TRBJ2-5, the V gene TRBV27; 11 bases are shared with TRBD2. V shed 8 bases and J 2 bases; nucleotides not matched to a gene: 10. The CDR3 runs 16 residues. In germline, CDR1 is MNHEY, CDR2 SMNVEV (reference sequence). CDR3 nucleotides: TGTGCCAGCGGATCCCCGACTAGCGGGATTCAAGAGACCCAGTACTTC. This encodes CASGSPTSGIQETQYF.

V usage is TRBV5-1 and J usage is TRBJ1-6, with a possible D match to TRBD1 (5 bases). The CDR3 contains 14 residues. The germline V and J ends were trimmed by 4 bases and 8 bases, with 13 bases remaining between them. CDR1 and CDR2 (germline): SGHRS, YFSETQ. The CDR3, as DNA: TGCGCCAGCAGCCAGCGGGGGGTTGATTCACCCCTCCACTTT. Residues: CASSQRGVDSPLHF.

This chain connects TRBV6-5 to TRBJ1-5; TRBD1 might be the D (6 bases). V shed 4 bases and J shed 1 base, with 11 bases lying between them. CDR3 length: 15 amino acids. Germline CDR1 reads MNHEY; CDR2 reads SVGAGI. The CDR3 bases are TGTGCCAGCAGTTCCAGCAGGGGAAGCAATCAGCCCCAGCATTTT. It encodes CASSSSRGSNQPQHF.

The rearrangement joins TRBV2 to TRBJ2-7; 7 nucleotides agree with TRBD1. CDR1 is SNHLY and CDR2 is FYNNEI in the germline V gene. The CDR3 contains 14 residues. V gave up 6 bases and J gave up 7 bases; unmatched junction bases: 12. The CDR3: CASSRTGQTLEQYF. In DNA form, the CDR3 reads TGTGCCAGCAGCCGGACGGGACAGACCCTAGAGCAGTACTTC. Together with reference TRBV2 and TRBJ2-7, the CDR3 gives the full variable domain: EPEVTQTPSHQVTQMGQEVILRCVPISNHLYFYWYRQILGQKVEFLVSFYNNEISEKSEIFDDQFSVERPDGSNFTLKIRSTKLEDSAMYFCASSRTGQTLEQYFGPGTRLTVT.

This clonotype turned up a few times. The chain couples TRBV6-1 to TRBJ2-7; TRBD2 agrees at 11 bases. The trim removed 1 base at V and 6 bases at J, leaving 5 bases unmatched. This CDR3 spans 15 amino acids. Germline V gene data show CDR1 as MNHNS and CDR2 as SASEGT. CDR3 loop: CASSEGLAGGLEQYF. CDR3 in DNA: TGTGCCAGCAGTGAAGGTCTAGCGGGAGGCCTCGAGCAGTACTTC.

This clonotype was detected ten times or more. The J gene is TRBJ1-1, the V gene TRBV5-1; TRBD1 is a possible D gene (5 bases). The V gene lost 3 bases and the J gene lost 4 bases, with 10 bases spanning the gap. Germline CDR1 SGHRS, CDR2 YFSETQ. The CDR3 contains 13 residues. CDR3 amino acids: CASSSGASTEAFF. DNA of the CDR3: TGCGCCAGCAGCTCCGGGGCCAGCACTGAAGCTTTCTTT.

The rearrangement joins TRBV20-1 to TRBJ1-2; D may be TRBD1 (5 bases). This CDR3 is 16 amino acids long. V lost 3 bases and J lost 3, with 20 bases in between. In germline, CDR1 is DFQATT, CDR2 SNEGSKA (reference sequence). The CDR3 protein is CSASKVSGGLDYGYTF. The CDR3 nucleotides read TGCAGTGCTAGTAAGGTCTCTGGGGGTTTAGACTATGGCTACACCTTC.

The chain has TRBV7-3 and TRBJ2-3; TRBD1 is a possible D gene (6 bases). The germline gives CDR1 SGHTA, CDR2 FQGTGA. CDR3 size: 13 residues. The V gene lost 4 bases and the J gene lost 6 bases, with 11 bases spanning the gap. The chain's CDR3 is CASSSTGWDTQYF. CDR3 bases: TGTGCCAGCAGCTCCACAGGGTGGGATACGCAGTATTTT.

By share, this clonotype counts as medium-sized. The chain joins TRBV2 to TRBJ2-7; D is perhaps TRBD2 (6 bases). Trimming removed 6 bases from V and 3 bases from J, with 12 bases in between. This CDR3 has 13 amino acids. The germline CDR1 and CDR2 sequences are SNHLY and FYNNEI. The CDR3 nucleotides read TGTGCCAGCAGACGGGAGCTTCTCTACGAGCAGTACTTC. It encodes CASRRELLYEQYF.

To note about this clonotype: A much larger clone differs from this one at a single base, so this may be a read error. V usage is TRBV27 and J usage is TRBJ1-1; D is ambiguous. The V gene's germline CDR1 is MNHEY and CDR2 SMNVEV (reference sequence). The CDR3 length is 13 residues. CDR3 protein: CASILSLNTEAFF. CDR3 nucleotide sequence: TGTGCCAGCATTTTATCCCTGAACACTGAAGCTTTCTTT.

This clonotype was observed at least ten times. This rearrangement joins TRBV6-4 to TRBJ2-3; D gene ambiguous. Trimming removed 3 bases at V and 1 base at J, with 11 bases between. From germline, CDR1 is MRHNA and CDR2 SNTAGT. The CDR3 contains 15 residues. This CDR3 reads CASSEDPAGTDTQYF. In DNA, the CDR3 is TGTGCCAGCAGTGAAGACCCCGCGGGCACAGATACGCAGTATTTT.

The gene calls are TRBV20-1 and TRBJ1-1; D remains unclear. V gave up 3 bases and J gave up 0 bases, with 11 bases separating them. The CDR3 runs to 14 residues. Germline V lookup: CDR1 DFQATT, CDR2 SNEGSKA (reference sequence). CDR3 residues: CSARDARLNTEAFF. DNA of the CDR3: TGCAGTGCTAGGGACGCGAGACTGAACACTGAAGCTTTCTTT.

A remark on this clonotype: A junction boundary mismatches the germline segment, possibly from a read error. As DNA, the CDR3 is TGCGCCAGCAGCCAATCTGCCCAGGGCTACACCTTC. It specifies CASSQSAQGYTF. V and J are TRBV16 and TRBJ1-2; D remains ambiguous. The CDR3 totals 12 residues. Germline loops: CDR1 KGHSY, CDR2 FQNENV.

This clonotype appeared a few times. The chain recombines TRBV7-2 with TRBJ2-1; 9 bases align to TRBD2. V lost 3 bases and J lost 2; bases outside the gene matches: 2. The V gene's germline CDR1 is SGHTA and CDR2 FQGNSA. The CDR3 is made up of 15 amino acids. CDR3 nucleotides: TGTGCCAGCAGCTTGACTAGCGGCCCCTACAATGAGCAGTTCTTC. Translated, it gives CASSLTSGPYNEQFF.

This clonotype has at least ten counts. The chain combines TRBV5-4 with TRBJ1-2; unclear D gene. Per germline, CDR1 SGHNT and CDR2 YYREEE (reference sequence). The CDR3 runs 13 residues. Trimming took 4 bases from V and 7 from J, leaving 14 bases between them. CDR3 DNA: TGTGCCAGCAGCCCCGGACTTATTGGTGGCTACACCTTC. This sequence encodes CASSPGLIGGYTF.